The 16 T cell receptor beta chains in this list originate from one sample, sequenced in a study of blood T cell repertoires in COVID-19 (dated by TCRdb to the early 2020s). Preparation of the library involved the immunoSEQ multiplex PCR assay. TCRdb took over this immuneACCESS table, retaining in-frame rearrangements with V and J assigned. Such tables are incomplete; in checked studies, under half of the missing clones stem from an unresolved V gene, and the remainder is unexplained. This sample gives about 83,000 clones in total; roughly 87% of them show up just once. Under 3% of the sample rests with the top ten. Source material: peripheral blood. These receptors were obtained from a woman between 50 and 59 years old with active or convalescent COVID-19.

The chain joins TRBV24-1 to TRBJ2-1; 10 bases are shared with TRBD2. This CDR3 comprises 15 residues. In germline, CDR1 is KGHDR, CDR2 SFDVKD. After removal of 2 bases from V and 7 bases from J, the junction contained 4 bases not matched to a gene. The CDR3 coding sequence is TGTGCCACCAGTGATTCGCTAGCGGGGGTTAATGAGCAGTTCTTC. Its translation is CATSDSLAGVNEQFF.

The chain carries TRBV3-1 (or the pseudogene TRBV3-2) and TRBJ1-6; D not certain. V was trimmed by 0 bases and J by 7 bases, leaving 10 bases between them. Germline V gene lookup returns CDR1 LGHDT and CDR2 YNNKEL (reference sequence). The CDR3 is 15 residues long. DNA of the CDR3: TGTGCCAGCAGCCAAGAGCCCCTAGGAAATTCACCCCTCCACTTT. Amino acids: CASSQEPLGNSPLHF.

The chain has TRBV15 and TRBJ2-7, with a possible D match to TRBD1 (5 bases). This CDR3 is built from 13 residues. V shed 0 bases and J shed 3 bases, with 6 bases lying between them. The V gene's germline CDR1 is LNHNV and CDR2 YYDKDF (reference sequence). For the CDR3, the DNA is TGTGCCACCAGCAGAGATCAGGGCTACGAGCAGTACTTC. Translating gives CATSRDQGYEQYF. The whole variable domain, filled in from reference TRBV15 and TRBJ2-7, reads DAMVIQNPRYQVTQFGKPVTLSCSQTLNHNVMYWYQQKSSQAPKLLFHYYDKDFNNEADTPDNFQSRRPNTSFCFLDIRSPGLGDTAMYLCATSRDQGYEQYFGPGTRLTVT.

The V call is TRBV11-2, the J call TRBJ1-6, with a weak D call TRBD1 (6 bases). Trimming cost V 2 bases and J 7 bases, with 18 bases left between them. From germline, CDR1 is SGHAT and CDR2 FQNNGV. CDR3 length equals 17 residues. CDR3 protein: CASSLLGRGRGNSPLHF. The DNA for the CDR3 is TGTGCCAGCAGCTTATTGGGTCGGGGCAGGGGAAATTCACCCCTCCACTTT.

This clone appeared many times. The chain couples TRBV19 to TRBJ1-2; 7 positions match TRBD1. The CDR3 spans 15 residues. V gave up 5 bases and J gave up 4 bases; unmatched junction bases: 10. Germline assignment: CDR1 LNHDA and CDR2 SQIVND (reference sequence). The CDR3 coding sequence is TGTGCCAGTAGTCCTCGTACAGGGGCTATCTATGGCTACACCTTC. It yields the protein CASSPRTGAIYGYTF.

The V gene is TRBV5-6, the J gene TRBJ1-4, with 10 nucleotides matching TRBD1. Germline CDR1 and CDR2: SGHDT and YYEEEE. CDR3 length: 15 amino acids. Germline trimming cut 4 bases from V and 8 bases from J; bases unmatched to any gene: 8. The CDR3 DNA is TGTGCCAGCAGCATCCGGACAGGGGGACGAGAAAAACTGTTTTTT. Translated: CASSIRTGGREKLFF.

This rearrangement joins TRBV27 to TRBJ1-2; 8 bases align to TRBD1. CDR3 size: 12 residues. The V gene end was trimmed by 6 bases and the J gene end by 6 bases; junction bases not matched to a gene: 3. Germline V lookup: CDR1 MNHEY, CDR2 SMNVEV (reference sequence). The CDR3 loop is CASSQGADGYTF. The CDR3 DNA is TGTGCCAGCAGCCAGGGGGCTGATGGCTACACCTTC.

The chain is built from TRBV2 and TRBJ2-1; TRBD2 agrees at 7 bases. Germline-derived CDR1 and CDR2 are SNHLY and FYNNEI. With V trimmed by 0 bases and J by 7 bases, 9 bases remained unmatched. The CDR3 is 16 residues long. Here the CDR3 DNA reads TGTGCCAGCAGTGAAGCGTTTTGGGGGACTACTAATGAGCAGTTCTTC. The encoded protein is CASSEAFWGTTNEQFF.

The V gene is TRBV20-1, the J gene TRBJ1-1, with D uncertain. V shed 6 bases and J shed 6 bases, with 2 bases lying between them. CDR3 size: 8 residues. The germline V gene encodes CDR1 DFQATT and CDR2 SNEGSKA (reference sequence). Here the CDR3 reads CSASEAFF. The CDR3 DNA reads TGCAGTGCCTCTGAAGCTTTCTTT.

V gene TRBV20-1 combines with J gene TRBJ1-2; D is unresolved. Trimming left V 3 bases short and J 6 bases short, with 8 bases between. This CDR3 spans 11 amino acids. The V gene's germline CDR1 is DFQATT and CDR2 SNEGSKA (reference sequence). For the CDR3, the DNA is TGCAGTGCTAGTGCGGGAAATGGCTACACCTTC. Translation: CSASAGNGYTF.

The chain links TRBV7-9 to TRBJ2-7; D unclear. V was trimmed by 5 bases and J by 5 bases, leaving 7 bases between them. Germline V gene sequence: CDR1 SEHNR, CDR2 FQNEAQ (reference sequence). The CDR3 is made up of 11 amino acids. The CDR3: CASSPLDEQYF. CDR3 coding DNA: TGTGCCAGCAGCCCCCTTGACGAGCAGTACTTC.

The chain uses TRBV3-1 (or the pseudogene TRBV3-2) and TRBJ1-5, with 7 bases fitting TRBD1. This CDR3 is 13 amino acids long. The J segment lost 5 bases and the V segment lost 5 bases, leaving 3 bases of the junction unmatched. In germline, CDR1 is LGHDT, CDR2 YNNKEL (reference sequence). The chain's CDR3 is CASSDRVHQPQHF. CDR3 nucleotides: TGTGCCAGCAGCGACAGGGTTCATCAGCCCCAGCATTTT.

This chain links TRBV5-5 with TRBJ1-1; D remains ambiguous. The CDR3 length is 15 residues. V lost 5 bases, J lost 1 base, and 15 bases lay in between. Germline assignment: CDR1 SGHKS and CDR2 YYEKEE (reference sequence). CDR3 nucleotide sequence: TGTGCCAGCAGTTCTCGCGGCATGCAGAACACTGAAGCTTTCTTT. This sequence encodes CASSSRGMQNTEAFF.

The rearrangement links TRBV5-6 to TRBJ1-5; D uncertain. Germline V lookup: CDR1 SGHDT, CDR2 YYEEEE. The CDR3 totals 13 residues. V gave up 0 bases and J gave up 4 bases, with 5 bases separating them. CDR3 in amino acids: CASSLAGNQPQHF. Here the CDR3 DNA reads TGTGCCAGCAGCTTGGCAGGTAATCAGCCCCAGCATTTT.

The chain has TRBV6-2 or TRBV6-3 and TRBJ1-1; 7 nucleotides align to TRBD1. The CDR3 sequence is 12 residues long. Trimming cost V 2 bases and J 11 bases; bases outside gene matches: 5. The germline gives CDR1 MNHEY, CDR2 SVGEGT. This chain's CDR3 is CASSYVTGRAFF. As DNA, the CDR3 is TGTGCCAGCAGTTACGTGACAGGGCGGGCTTTCTTT.

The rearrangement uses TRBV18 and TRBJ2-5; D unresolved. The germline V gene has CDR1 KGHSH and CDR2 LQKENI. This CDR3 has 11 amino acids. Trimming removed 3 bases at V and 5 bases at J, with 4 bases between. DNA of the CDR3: TGTGCCAGCTCACCCCGGGAGACCCAGTACTTC. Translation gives CASSPRETQYF.